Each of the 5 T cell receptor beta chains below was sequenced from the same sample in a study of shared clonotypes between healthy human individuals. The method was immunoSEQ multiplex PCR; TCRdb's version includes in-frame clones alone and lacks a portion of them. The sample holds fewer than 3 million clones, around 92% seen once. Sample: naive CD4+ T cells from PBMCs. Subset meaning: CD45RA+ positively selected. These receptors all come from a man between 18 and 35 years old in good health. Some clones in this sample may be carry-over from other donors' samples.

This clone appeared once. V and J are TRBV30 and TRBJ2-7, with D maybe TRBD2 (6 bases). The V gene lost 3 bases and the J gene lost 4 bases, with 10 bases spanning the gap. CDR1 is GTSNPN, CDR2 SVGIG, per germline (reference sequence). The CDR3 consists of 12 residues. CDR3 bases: TGTGCCTGGAGCGGGAGTCTTTACGAGCAGTACTTC. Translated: CAWSGSLYEQYF. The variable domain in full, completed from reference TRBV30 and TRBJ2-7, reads SQTIHQWPATLVQPVGSPLSLECTVEGTSNPNLYWYRQAAGRGLQLLFYSVGIGQISSEVPQNLSASRPQDRQFILSSKKLLLSDSGFYLCAWSGSLYEQYFGPGTRLTVT.

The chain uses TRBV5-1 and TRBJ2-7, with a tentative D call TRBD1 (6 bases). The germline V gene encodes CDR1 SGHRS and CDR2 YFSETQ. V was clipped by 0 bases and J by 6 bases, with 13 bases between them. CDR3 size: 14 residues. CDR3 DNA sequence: TGCGCCAGCAGCTTGGCACAGGGAGTCGGCGAGCAGTACTTC. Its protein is CASSLAQGVGEQYF.

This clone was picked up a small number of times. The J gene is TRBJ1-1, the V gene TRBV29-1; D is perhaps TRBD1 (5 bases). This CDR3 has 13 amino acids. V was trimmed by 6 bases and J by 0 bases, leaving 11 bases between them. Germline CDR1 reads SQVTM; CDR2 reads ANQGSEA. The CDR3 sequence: CSVTTAMNTEAFF. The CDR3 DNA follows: TGCAGCGTCACGACAGCCATGAACACTGAAGCTTTCTTT.

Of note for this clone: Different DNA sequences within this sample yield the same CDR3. The CDR3, as DNA: TGTGCCAGCAGCTTAGCGGGATACAATGAGCAGTTCTTC. Translated, it gives CASSLAGYNEQFF. The rearrangement joins TRBV11-3 to TRBJ2-1, with D perhaps TRBD2 (5 bases). Trimming removed 1 base at V and 4 bases at J, with 5 bases between. The CDR3 is 13 amino acids. Germline V gene sequence: CDR1 SGHNT, CDR2 YENEEA.

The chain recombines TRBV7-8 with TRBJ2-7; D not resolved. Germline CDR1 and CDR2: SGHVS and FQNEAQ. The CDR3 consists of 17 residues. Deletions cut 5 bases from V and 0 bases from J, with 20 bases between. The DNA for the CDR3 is TGTGCCAGCAGCCTCACCCGAATACTCGGAAACTCCTACGAGCAGTACTTC. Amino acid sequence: CASSLTRILGNSYEQYF.